This TCR beta chain was sequenced for a study of blood T cell repertoires in COVID-19. The ends were cut back, 0 bases at V and 4 bases at J, with 10 bases in the middle. The CDR3 consists of 15 residues. Germline lookup yields CDR1 SGDLS and CDR2 YYNGEE. Original handling: Reference gene primer amplification in the assay estimated nucleated cell counts. Clones were sequenced by immunoSEQ multiplex PCR, and TCRdb holds only the in-frame ones, with some missing. Clonal size and the V and J genes are those of that table, whereas D and trimming came from the DNA. Of over 80,000 clones in the sample, approximately 90% were seen once.

Input material: peripheral blood. The chain links TRBV9 to TRBJ2-2, with D perhaps TRBD2 (5 bases). The TCR sequence derives from a man between 50 and 59 years old with acute or convalescent COVID-19. The CDR3 coding sequence is TGTGCCAGCAGCGTAGGGGGTCGGGGCACCGGGGAGCTGTTTTTT. Translating gives CASSVGGRGTGELFF.